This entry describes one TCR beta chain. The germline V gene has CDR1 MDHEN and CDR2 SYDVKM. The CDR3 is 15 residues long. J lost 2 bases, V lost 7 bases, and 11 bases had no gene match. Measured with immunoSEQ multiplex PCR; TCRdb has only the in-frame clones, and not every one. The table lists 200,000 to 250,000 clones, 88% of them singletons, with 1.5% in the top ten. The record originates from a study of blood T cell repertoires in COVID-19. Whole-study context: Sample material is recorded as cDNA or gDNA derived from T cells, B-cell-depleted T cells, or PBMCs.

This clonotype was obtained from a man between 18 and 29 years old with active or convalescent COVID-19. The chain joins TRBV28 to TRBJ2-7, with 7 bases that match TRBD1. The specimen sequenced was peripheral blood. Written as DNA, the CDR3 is TGTGCCAGCACCATACAGGGGCCCGGGACCTACGAGCAGTACTTC. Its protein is CASTIQGPGTYEQYF. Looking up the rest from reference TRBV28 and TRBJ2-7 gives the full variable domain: DVKVTQSSRYLVKRTGEKVFLECVQDMDHENMFWYRQDPGLGLRLIYFSYDVKMKEKGDIPEGYSVSREKKERFSLILESASTNQTSMYLCASTIQGPGTYEQYFGPGTRLTVT.